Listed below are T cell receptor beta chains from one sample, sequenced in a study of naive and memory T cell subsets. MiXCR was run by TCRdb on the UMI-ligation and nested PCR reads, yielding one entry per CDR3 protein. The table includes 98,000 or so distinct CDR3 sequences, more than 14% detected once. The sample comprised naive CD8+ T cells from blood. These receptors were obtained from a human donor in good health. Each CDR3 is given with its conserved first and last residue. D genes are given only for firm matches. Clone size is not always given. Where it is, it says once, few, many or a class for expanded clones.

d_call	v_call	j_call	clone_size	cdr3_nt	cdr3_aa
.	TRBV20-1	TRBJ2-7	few	TGCAGTGCCAAGACCGACACTACTTCGTCGGAGTTCTACGAGCAGTACTTC	CSAKTDTTSSEFYEQYF
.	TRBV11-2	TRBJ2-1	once	TGTGCCAGCAGCCCCTTTGCGGGCCCTGGGTACAATGAGCAGTTCTTC	CASSPFAGPGYNEQFF
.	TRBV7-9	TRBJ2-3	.	TGTGCCAGCAGCTTTGAACCGGGCTTCATCCCTACGCAGTATTTT	CASSFEPGFIPTQYF
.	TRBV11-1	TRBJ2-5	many	TGTGCCAGCAGCTCAGGATGGGGTTTCCAAGAGACCCAGTACTTC	CASSSGWGFQETQYF
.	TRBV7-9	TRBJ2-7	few	TGTGCCAGCAGCTTGAATCTTTTACAGGACGAGCAGTACTTC	CASSLNLLQDEQYF
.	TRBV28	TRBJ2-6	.	TGTGCCAGCAGGGAGAGTACCTCTGGGGCCAACGTCCTGACTTTC	CASRESTSGANVLTF
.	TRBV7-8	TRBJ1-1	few	TGTGCCAGCAGCGCCCCCCCAACTGAAGCTTTCTTT	CASSAPPTEAFF
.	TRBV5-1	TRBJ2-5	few	TGCGCCAGCAGCTTGACTCAAGAGACCCAGTACTTC	CASSLTQETQYF
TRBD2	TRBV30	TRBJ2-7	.	TGTGCCTGGAGTGTGGAGACTAGCGGGAGTTACGAGCAGTACTTC	CAWSVETSGSYEQYF
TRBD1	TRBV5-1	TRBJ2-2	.	TGCGCCAGCAAACAGGGGGCGGACACCGGGGAGCTGTTTTTT	CASKQGADTGELFF
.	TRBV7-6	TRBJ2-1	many	TGTGCCAGCAGCTTAACCCCGGGGAGCAATGAGCAGTTCTTC	CASSLTPGSNEQFF
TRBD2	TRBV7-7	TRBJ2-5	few	TGTGCCAGCAGCCCCGACGGGGCGGGGGTGAAGACCCAGTACTTC	CASSPDGAGVKTQYF
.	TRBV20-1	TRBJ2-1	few	TGCAGTGCTAGAGATAGTGGGGAGCTAGCAAGTGTGAACGAGCAGTTCTTC	CSARDSGELASVNEQFF
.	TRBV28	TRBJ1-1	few	TGTGCCAGCAGTTTATATCGGGAGGGGACTGAAGCTTTCTTT	CASSLYREGTEAFF
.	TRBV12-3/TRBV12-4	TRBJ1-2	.	TGTGCCAGCAGTTTAGGTCAGGGCGGGGGCTACACCTTC	CASSLGQGGGYTF
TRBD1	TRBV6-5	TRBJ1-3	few	TGTGCCAGCAGTACCGATGGGACAGCAGGAAACACCATATATTTT	CASSTDGTAGNTIYF
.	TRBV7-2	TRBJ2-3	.	TGTGCCAGCAGCCCACAGACAGGGACTCATACGCAGTATTTT	CASSPQTGTHTQYF
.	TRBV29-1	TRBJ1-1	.	TGCAGCGTCATACTACAGAACACTGAAGCTTTCTTT	CSVILQNTEAFF
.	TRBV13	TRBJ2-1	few	TGTGCCAGCAGCGGTGGACCCCGGGGCATCAATGAGCAGTTCTTC	CASSGGPRGINEQFF
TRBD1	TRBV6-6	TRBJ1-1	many	TGTGCCAGCATCCGGGACAGGGGGTTCAATGAAGCTTTCTTT	CASIRDRGFNEAFF
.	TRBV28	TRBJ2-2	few	TGTGCCAGCAGTTTATCTGGGGCGTGGGCCGGGGAGCTGTTTTTT	CASSLSGAWAGELFF
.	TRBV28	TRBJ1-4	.	TGTGCCAGCAGCGCGGCCCTGGGAAATGAAAAACTGTTTTTT	CASSAALGNEKLFF
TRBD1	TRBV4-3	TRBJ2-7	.	TGCGCCAGCAGCCAAGAGGGGGGCGGGACAGGGTTCTACGAGCAGTACTTC	CASSQEGGGTGFYEQYF
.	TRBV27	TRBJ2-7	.	TGTGCCAGCAGTTTATCGGGGGCCACCTACGAGCAGTACTTC	CASSLSGATYEQYF
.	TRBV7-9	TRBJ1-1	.	TGTGCCAGCAGCTTATCAGGGGCTTTTCCAAACACTGAAGCTTTCTTT	CASSLSGAFPNTEAFF
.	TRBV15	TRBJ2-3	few	TGTGCCACCAGCATGTGGAGGGAAACTAGCACAGATACGCAGTATTTT	CATSMWRETSTDTQYF
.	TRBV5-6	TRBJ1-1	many	TGTGCCAGCAGCGGGTGGCAGGTTTTGAACACTGAAGCTTTCTTT	CASSGWQVLNTEAFF
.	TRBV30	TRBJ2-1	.	TGTGCCTGGAGTGGGGCCGGCAATGAGCAGTTCTTC	CAWSGAGNEQFF
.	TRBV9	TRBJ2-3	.	TGTGCCAGCAGCGTAGAGGGTCGGAGCACAGATACGCAGTATTTT	CASSVEGRSTDTQYF
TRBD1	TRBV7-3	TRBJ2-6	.	TGTGCCAGCAGCCCCGGGACAGGGGACTCTGGGGCCAACGTCCTGACTTTC	CASSPGTGDSGANVLTF
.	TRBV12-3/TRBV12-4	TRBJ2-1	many	TGTGCCAGCAGTTTTGAGGGGGGCCCCGAGAATGAGCAGTTCTTC	CASSFEGGPENEQFF
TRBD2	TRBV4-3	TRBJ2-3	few	TGCGCCAGCAGCCGAGGGACTAGCGCAGCAGATACGCAGTATTTT	CASSRGTSAADTQYF
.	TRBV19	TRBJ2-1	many	TGTGCCAGTACCAAGAGCCCCTATGAGCAGTTCTTC	CASTKSPYEQFF
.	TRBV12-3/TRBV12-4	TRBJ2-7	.	TGTGCCAGCAGTTTTGGGGCAGGCCAGATCTACGAGCAGTACTTC	CASSFGAGQIYEQYF
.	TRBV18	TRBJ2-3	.	TGTGCCAGCTCACCAGCCGACGGATATACGCAGTATTTT	CASSPADGYTQYF
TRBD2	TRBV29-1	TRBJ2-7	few	TGCAGCGTAGACTCCGGGACTAGCGGGAGAGGGAGCGAGCAGTACTTC	CSVDSGTSGRGSEQYF
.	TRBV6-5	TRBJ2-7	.	TGTGCCAGCAGTTACTCGGGATCAGGGTTCGTACGCGAGCAGTACTTC	CASSYSGSGFVREQYF
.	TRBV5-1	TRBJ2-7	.	TGCGCCAGCAGCCCCTACCTGATCGGGGAAAGCTCCTACGAGCAGTACTTC	CASSPYLIGESSYEQYF
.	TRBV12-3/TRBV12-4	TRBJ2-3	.	TGTGCCAGCAGTGGGGGCTCCGCAGATACGCAGTATTTT	CASSGGSADTQYF
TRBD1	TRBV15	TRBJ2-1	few	TGTGCCACCAGCAGAGGGGTGCAGGGGGTCTACAATGAGCAGTTCTTC	CATSRGVQGVYNEQFF
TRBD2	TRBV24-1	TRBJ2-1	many	TGTGCCACCAGTGACTACGCTAGCGGGAGCTTCAATGAGCAGTTCTTC	CATSDYASGSFNEQFF
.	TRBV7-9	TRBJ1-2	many	TGTGCCAGCAGCTTAGCAGGGACCTTCGGCTACACCTTC	CASSLAGTFGYTF
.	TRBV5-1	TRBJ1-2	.	TGCGCCAGCAGCTCAGCAACGGAGTCCACCGGCTACACCTTC	CASSSATESTGYTF
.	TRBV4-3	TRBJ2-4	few	TGCGCCAGCAGCCAACAGGGGCCCAGCTTAGCCAAAAACATTCAGTACTTC	CASSQQGPSLAKNIQYF
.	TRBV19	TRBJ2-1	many	TGTGCCAGTAGTGTCCAGGCTCATGAGCAGTTCTTC	CASSVQAHEQFF
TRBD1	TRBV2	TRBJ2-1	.	TGTGCCAGCAGTGAATTTGCAGGGGGCTTCAATGAGCAGTTCTTC	CASSEFAGGFNEQFF
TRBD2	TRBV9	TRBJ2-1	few	TGTGCCAGCGGGAATAGCGGGGGCCCCTCCAATGAGCAGTTCTTC	CASGNSGGPSNEQFF
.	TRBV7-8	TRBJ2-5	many	TGTGCCAGCAGCCCAGTGGGCGCAGCGCAAGAGACCCAGTACTTC	CASSPVGAAQETQYF
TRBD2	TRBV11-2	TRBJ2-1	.	TGTGCCAGCAGCTTAGGGGGAGGGTTGGACAATGAGCAGTTCTTC	CASSLGGGLDNEQFF
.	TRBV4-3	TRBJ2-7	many	TGCGCCAGCAGCCAAGATCTAGGGAATCGGGTCTACGAGCAGTACTTC	CASSQDLGNRVYEQYF
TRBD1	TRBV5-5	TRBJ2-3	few	TGTGCCAGCAGCACCGGGACAGCTAGCACAGATACGCAGTATTTT	CASSTGTASTDTQYF
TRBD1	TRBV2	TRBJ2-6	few	TGTGCCAGCAGCCTGGGGGACAGGGGGCCCCTAAACTCTGGGGCCAACGTCCTGACTTTC	CASSLGDRGPLNSGANVLTF
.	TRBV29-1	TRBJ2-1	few	TGCAGCGTCCCCAATCGTGGAGAGCAGTTCTTC	CSVPNRGEQFF
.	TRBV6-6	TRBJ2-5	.	TGTGCCACCCAGGGGTCCCAGGAGACCCAGTACTTC	CATQGSQETQYF
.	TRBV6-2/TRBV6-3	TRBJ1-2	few	TGTGCCAGCAGCCGAGACAGTAACTATGGCTACACCTTC	CASSRDSNYGYTF
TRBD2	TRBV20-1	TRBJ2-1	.	TGCAGTGCTAGCGGGACTAGCGGAAAACCATCCTACAATGAGCAGTTCTTC	CSASGTSGKPSYNEQFF
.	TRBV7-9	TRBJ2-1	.	TGTGCCAGCAGCTTAGCGGCGGGGACGTCCTACAATGAGCAGTTCTTC	CASSLAAGTSYNEQFF
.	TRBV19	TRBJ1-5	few	TGTGCCAGTAGTATTGGACGCCCGTATAGCAATCAGCCCCAGCATTTT	CASSIGRPYSNQPQHF
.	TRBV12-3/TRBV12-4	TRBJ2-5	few	TGTGCCAGCAGTTTGGGGAATCGGCCCCAAGAGACCCAGTACTTC	CASSLGNRPQETQYF